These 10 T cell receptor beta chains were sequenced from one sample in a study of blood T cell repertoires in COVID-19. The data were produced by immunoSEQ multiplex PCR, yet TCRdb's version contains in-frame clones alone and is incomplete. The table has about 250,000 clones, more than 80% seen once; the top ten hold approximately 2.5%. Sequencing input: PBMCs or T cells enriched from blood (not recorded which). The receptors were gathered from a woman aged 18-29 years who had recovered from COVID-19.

The chain's CDR3 is CASSSPAGGLYEQFF. The CDR3 nucleotides read TGTGCCAGCAGTTCCCCAGCGGGGGGCCTCTATGAGCAGTTCTTC. This rearrangement joins TRBV11-1 to TRBJ2-1; 9 bases are a match to TRBD2. The CDR3 consists of 15 residues. V shed 6 bases and J 8 bases; nucleotides not matched to a gene: 11. Germline V gene sequence: CDR1 SGHAT, CDR2 FQDESV (reference sequence).

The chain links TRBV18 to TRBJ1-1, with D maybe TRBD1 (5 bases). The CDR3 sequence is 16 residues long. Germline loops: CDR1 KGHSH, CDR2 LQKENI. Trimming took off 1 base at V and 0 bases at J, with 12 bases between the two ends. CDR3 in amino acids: CASSPQEGVLNTEAFF. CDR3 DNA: TGTGCCAGCTCACCACAAGAAGGGGTGTTGAACACTGAAGCTTTCTTT.

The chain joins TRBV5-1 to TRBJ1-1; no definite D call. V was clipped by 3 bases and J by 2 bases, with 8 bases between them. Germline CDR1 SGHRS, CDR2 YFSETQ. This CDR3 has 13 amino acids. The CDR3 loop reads CASSSVLNTEAFF. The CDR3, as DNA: TGCGCCAGCAGCTCGGTTCTAAACACTGAAGCTTTCTTT.

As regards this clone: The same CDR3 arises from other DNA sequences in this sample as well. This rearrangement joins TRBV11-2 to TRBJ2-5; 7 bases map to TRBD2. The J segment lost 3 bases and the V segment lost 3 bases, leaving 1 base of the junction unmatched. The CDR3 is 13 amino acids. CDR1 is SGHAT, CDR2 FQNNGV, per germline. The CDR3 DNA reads TGTGCCAGCAGCTTCAGCGGGGAAGAGACCCAGTACTTC. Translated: CASSFSGEETQYF. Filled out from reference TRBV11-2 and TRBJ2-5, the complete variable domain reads EAGVAQSPRYKIIEKRQSVAFWCNPISGHATLYWYQQILGQGPKLLIQFQNNGVVDDSQLPKDRFSAERLKGVDSTLKIQPAKLEDSAVYLCASSFSGEETQYFGPGTRLLVL.

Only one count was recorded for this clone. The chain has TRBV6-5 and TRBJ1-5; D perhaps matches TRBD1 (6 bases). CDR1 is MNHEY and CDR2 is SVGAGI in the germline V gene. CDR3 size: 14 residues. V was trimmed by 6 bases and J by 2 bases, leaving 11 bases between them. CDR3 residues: CASRHRVRNQPQHF. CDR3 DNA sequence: TGTGCCAGCAGACACAGGGTGCGCAATCAGCCCCAGCATTTT.

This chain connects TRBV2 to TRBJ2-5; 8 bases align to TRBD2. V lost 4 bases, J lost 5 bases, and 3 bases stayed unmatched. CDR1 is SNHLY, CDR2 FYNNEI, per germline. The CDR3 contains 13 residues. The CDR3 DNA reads TGTGCCAGCAGTGGTAGCGGGACGGAGACCCAGTACTTC. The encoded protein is CASSGSGTETQYF.

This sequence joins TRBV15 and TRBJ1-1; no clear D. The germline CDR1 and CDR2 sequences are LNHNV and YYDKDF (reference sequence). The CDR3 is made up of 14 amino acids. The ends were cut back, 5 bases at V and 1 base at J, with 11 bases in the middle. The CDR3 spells CATSADLGNTEAFF. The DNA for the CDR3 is TGTGCCACCAGCGCGGATCTGGGGAACACTGAAGCTTTCTTT.

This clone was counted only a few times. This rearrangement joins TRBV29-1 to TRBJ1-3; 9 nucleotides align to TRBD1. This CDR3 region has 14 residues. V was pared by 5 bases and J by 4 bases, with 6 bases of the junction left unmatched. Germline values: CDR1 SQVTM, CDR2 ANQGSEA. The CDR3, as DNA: TGCAGCGTTTCCGGACAGGGGAAAGGAAACACCATATATTTT. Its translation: CSVSGQGKGNTIYF.

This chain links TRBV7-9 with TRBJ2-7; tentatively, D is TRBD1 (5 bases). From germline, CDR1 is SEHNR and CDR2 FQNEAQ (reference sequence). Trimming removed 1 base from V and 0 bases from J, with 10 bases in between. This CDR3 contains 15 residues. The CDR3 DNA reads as TGTGCCAGCAGCTTAGGCAGGGCAGTCTCCTACGAGCAGTACTTC. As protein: CASSLGRAVSYEQYF.

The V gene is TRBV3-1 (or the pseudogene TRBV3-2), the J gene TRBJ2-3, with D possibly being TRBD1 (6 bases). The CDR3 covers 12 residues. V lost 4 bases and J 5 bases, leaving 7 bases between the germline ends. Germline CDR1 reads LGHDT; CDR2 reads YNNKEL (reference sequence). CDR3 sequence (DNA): TGTGCCAGCAGCCCGGACAGAGATACGCAGTATTTT. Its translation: CASSPDRDTQYF.